This TCR beta chain was sequenced during a study of cytomegalovirus exposure and HLA in healthy donors. This clone was found once. The antigen remains undetermined. Study-level findings and limits: Among donors in an Asian-associated ancestry cluster, a later analysis reportedly found fewer N-insertions than the roughly 700-donor mean. Reportedly, cytomegalovirus status was diagnosed with high sensitivity and specificity.

This CDR3 comprises 16 residues. The germline CDR1 and CDR2 sequences are SGHVS and FQNEAQ. V shed 2 bases and J 4 bases; nucleotides not matched to a gene: 8. Primers: 60 Vbeta forward and 13 Jbeta reverse. TCRdb's table, derived via immunoSEQ multiplex PCR, lists solely in-frame clones and lacks some. The sample holds 150,000 to 250,000 clones, 70% to 80% seen once. This chain joins TRBV7-8 and TRBJ2-5; 9 bases fit TRBD2. This TCR came from a girl aged 5-17 years in good health and CMV-seropositive. The sample taken for sequencing was PBMCs. CDR3 amino acids: CASSLRRAGGPETQYF. The CDR3, as DNA: TGTGCCAGCAGCTTAAGAAGGGCGGGGGGGCCAGAGACCCAGTACTTC.